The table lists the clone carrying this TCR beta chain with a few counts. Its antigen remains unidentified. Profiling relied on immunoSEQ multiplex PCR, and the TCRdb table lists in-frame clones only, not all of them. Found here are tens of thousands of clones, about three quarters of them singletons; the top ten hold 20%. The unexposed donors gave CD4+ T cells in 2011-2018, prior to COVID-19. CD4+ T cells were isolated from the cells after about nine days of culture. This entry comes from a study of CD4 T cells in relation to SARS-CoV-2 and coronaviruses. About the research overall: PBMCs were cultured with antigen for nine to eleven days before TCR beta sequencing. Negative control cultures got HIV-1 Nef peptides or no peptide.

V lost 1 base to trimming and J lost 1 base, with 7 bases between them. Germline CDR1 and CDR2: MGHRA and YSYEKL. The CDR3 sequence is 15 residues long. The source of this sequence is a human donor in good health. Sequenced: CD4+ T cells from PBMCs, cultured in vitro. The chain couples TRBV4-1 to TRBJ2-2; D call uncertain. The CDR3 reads CASSQGDLNTGELFF. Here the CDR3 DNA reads TGCGCCAGCAGCCAAGGTGACTTGAACACCGGGGAGCTGTTTTTT.